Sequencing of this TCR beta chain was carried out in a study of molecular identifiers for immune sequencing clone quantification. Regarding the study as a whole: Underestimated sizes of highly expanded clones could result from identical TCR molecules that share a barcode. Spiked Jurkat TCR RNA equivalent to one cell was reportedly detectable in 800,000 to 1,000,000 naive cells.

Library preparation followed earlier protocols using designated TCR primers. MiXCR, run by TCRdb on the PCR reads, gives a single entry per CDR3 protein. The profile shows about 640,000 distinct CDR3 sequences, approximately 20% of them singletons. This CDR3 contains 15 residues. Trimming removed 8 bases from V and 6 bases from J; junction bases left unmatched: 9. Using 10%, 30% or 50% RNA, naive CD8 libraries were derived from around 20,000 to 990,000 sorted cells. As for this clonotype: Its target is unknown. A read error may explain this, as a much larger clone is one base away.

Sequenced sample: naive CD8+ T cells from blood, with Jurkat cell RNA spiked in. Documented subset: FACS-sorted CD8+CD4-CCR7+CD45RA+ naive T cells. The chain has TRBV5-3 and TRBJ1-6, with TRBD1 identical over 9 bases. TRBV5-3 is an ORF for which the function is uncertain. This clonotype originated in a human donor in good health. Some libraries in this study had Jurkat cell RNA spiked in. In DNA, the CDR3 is TGTGCCAGCAGTTTCAGGGGACAGGGTAATTCACCCCTCCACTTT. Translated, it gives CASSFRGQGNSPLHF.